This TCR beta chain comes out of a study of T cells in Graves' hyperthyroidism and ophthalmopathy. There are many counts of this clonotype. TCR beta CDR3 region amplification was performed from RNA transcripts. RT-PCR in the first round (using the HTBI primer set) targeted the TCR CDR3. Each CDR3 protein gets one entry after TCRdb re-called the multiplex PCR reads with MiXCR. The top ten clones hold around an eighth of a sample with hundreds of thousands of distinct CDR3 sequences, about 14% of them seen once. V dropped 5 bases and J dropped 9 bases, with 13 bases sitting between them. CDR1 and CDR2 (germline): LGHNT, FRNRAP. The CDR3 has 12 amino acids.

J is TRBJ1-2 and V is TRBV12-5; unclear D gene. The sequence came from a woman between 50 and 59 years old with Graves' ophthalmopathy. Material for sequencing was blood. CDR3 nucleotide sequence: TGTGCTAGTGGTGTGGAAGGCAGGAGCTACACCTTC. This encodes CASGVEGRSYTF.